A single sample is the source of the 13 T cell receptor beta chains below, sequenced in a study of T cells in Graves' hyperthyroidism and ophthalmopathy. TCR beta CDR3 regions were amplified from RNA. With the HTBI primer set, the TCR CDR3 went through a first round of RT-PCR. TCRdb reanalysed the multiplex PCR reads using MiXCR and keeps one entry per CDR3 protein. The sample holds about 400,000 distinct CDR3 sequences, around 16% seen once. The sequencing input was blood. The receptors come from a woman younger than 30 with Graves' hyperthyroidism.

This clonotype was detected ten times or more. V is TRBV7-9 and J is TRBJ2-1; D is possibly TRBD2 (5 bases). The CDR3 loop spans 17 amino acids. Trimming removed 0 bases from V and 2 bases from J, with 14 bases in between. CDR1 is SEHNR, CDR2 FQNEAQ, per germline (reference sequence). The CDR3 nucleotides read TGTGCCAGCAGCTTAGCACTTTCCTCACTAGCCTACAATGAGCAGTTCTTC. Its protein product is CASSLALSSLAYNEQFF. The complete variable domain, with remaining parts taken from reference TRBV7-9 and TRBJ2-1, reads DTGVSQNPRHKITKRGQNVTFRCDPISEHNRLYWYRQTLGQGPEFLTYFQNEAQLEKSRLLSDRFSAERPKGSFSTLEIQRTEQGDSAMYLCASSLALSSLAYNEQFFGPGTRLTVL.

Of note for this clonotype: A much bigger clone sits one base away, suggesting this may be a read error. This sequence joins TRBV28 and TRBJ1-2, with D uncertain. Per the germline V gene, CDR1 is MDHEN and CDR2 is SYDVKM. The CDR3 totals 12 residues. The DNA for the CDR3 is TGTACCTCCCTAGGGAGGGTGGGAGGCTACACCTTC. Protein: CTSLGRVGGYTF.

This clonotype was recorded at least ten times. The chain combines TRBV7-2 with TRBJ1-5; D is unresolved. Trimming took 3 bases from V and 2 from J, leaving 8 bases between them. Germline lookup yields CDR1 SGHTA and CDR2 FQGNSA. This CDR3 has 14 residues. Here the CDR3 DNA reads TGTGCCAGCAGCTTTGGCAGTCGCAATCAGCCCCAGCATTTT. Its translation: CASSFGSRNQPQHF.

This clonotype occurred a few times. V is TRBV20-1 and J is TRBJ2-7, with 8 bases lining up with TRBD2. The trim removed 6 bases at V and 3 bases at J, leaving 7 bases unmatched. The CDR3 loop spans 13 amino acids. Germline V CDR1 and CDR2: DFQATT, SNEGSKA (reference sequence). The CDR3 nucleotides read TGCAGTGCACGGGAGGGCCACAACTACGAGCAGTACTTC. It translates to CSAREGHNYEQYF.

This clonotype counts as medium-sized. The rearrangement links TRBV18 to TRBJ2-7, with TRBD2 as a possible D gene (5 bases). Trimming took 0 bases from V and 3 from J, leaving 12 bases between them. CDR1 is KGHSH, CDR2 LQKENI, per germline. CDR3 length: 15 residues. CDR3 nucleotide sequence: TGTGCCAGCTCACCACCTTGGGGTGAGGGCTACGAGCAGTACTTC. This sequence encodes CASSPPWGEGYEQYF.

This clonotype showed up many times. This chain connects TRBV5-1 to TRBJ1-2; D call uncertain. The CDR3 loop spans 13 amino acids. The germline CDR1 and CDR2 sequences are SGHRS and YFSETQ. Deletions cut 4 bases from V and 6 bases from J, with 13 bases between. In nucleotides, the CDR3 is TGCGCCAGCAGCCCCCAGCCACCCGATGGCTACACCTTC. Translating gives CASSPQPPDGYTF.

In this sample, this clonotype turned up many times. The chain carries TRBV27 and TRBJ1-5; D call uncertain. In germline, CDR1 is MNHEY, CDR2 SMNVEV (reference sequence). This CDR3 spans 15 amino acids. V shed 6 bases and J shed 3 bases, with 15 bases lying between them. DNA for the CDR3: TGTGCCAGCAGGCCTCTCGGCGCTTACAATCAGCCCCAGCATTTT. Translation: CASRPLGAYNQPQHF.

This clonotype has at least ten counts. The rearrangement links TRBV6-1 to TRBJ1-2; D possibly corresponds to TRBD1 (6 bases). CDR1 MNHNS and CDR2 SASEGT come from the germline V gene. V was pared by 6 bases and J by 5 bases, with 25 bases between. The CDR3 spans 17 residues. DNA of the CDR3: TGTGCCAGCAGGCCTCCCCTCTTTCGGACAGCCAGTTATGGCTACACCTTC. Translation: CASRPPLFRTASYGYTF.

The table lists this clonotype with a few counts. The V gene is TRBV9, the J gene TRBJ2-5; TRBD2 agrees at 7 bases. The CDR3 has 17 residues. Per the germline V gene, CDR1 is SGDLS and CDR2 is YYNGEE. With 0 bases clipped from V and 6 bases from J, the junction kept 14 bases outside the gene matches. CDR3 amino acids: CASSVDGIAGVLKTQYF. CDR3 in DNA: TGTGCCAGCAGCGTAGACGGGATTGCGGGAGTATTGAAGACCCAGTACTTC.

This clonotype appeared many times. The rearrangement joins TRBV12-3 or TRBV12-4 to TRBJ2-1; 8 positions agree with TRBD1. J lost 7 bases, V lost 6 bases, and 2 bases had no gene match. The CDR3 covers 12 residues. The CDR3 sequence is CASRGQGNEQFF. The CDR3 DNA is TGTGCCAGCAGAGGACAGGGAAATGAGCAGTTCTTC.

Concerning this clonotype itself: A read error may be the cause here, since a much bigger clone is one base away. This chain joins TRBV29-1 and TRBJ1-2; D is unresolved. Germline CDR1 SQVTM, CDR2 ANQGSEA. V was trimmed by 4 bases and J by 8 bases, leaving 20 bases between them. This CDR3 has 14 residues. The CDR3 protein is CSVGTVPNPGGYTF. CDR3 nucleotide sequence: TGCAGCGTTGGAACCGTGCCAAACCCGGGAGGCTACACCTTC.

This clonotype is deemed medium-sized. The gene calls are TRBV2 and TRBJ2-7; 7 bases are a match to TRBD1. CDR3 size: 14 residues. Trimming at V came to 6 bases and at J to 2 bases, leaving 7 bases not matched to a gene. Germline V gene data show CDR1 as SNHLY and CDR2 as FYNNEI. The CDR3 DNA is TGTGCCAGCAGCGCGAGACAGGGTCCCTACGAGCAGTACTTC. This sequence encodes CASSARQGPYEQYF.

This clonotype was detected ten times or more. The rearrangement joins TRBV7-9 to TRBJ2-3, with 8 bases that match TRBD2. Germline CDR1 SEHNR, CDR2 FQNEAQ (reference sequence). After removal of 4 bases from V and 5 bases from J, the junction contained 8 bases not matched to a gene. This CDR3 spans 15 amino acids. CDR3 sequence reads: CASSSFGRAQDTQYF. For the CDR3, the DNA is TGTGCCAGCAGCTCTTTCGGGAGGGCCCAAGATACGCAGTATTTT.